The 32 T cell receptor beta chains below all came from one sample that was sequenced in a study of ipilimumab plus nivolumab after autologous stem cell transplantation. Libraries were prepared by immunoSEQ multiplex PCR; TCRdb keeps only in-frame clonotypes and omits some of them. Here the sample spans approximately 9,800 clones, approximately 80% being singletons. Sequences were derived from PBMCs, sampled in a trial of ipilimumab plus nivolumab as post-transplant consolidation. These receptor sequences come from a male donor with diffuse large B-cell lymphoma.

The rearrangement uses TRBV2 and TRBJ1-5, with TRBD1 identical over 7 bases. Germline V gene data show CDR1 as SNHLY and CDR2 as FYNNEI. The CDR3 is 14 residues long. J gave up 5 bases and V 4 bases, and 5 bases lay outside the gene matches. In DNA, the CDR3 is TGTGCCAGCAGTGGCAGGGGGAGCTATCAGCCCCAGCATTTT. Translated, it gives CASSGRGSYQPQHF. The entire variable domain, with the rest obtained from reference TRBV2 and TRBJ1-5, is as follows: EPEVTQTPSHQVTQMGQEVILRCVPISNHLYFYWYRQILGQKVEFLVSFYNNEISEKSEIFDDQFSVERPDGSNFTLKIRSTKLEDSAMYFCASSGRGSYQPQHFGDGTRLSIL.

V and J are TRBV28 and TRBJ1-4; D gene unclear. CDR1 is MDHEN, CDR2 SYDVKM, per germline. Trimming took off 5 bases at V and 0 bases at J, with 13 bases between the two ends. The CDR3 contains 16 residues. CDR3 amino acids: CASSLTGDATNEKLFF. In DNA form, the CDR3 reads TGTGCCAGCAGTCTAACCGGCGATGCAACTAATGAAAAACTGTTTTTT.

Only a few counts were recorded for this clone. The chain's CDR3 is CSVEGGGRVYEQYF. The CDR3 DNA reads as TGCAGCGTTGAAGGAGGTGGCCGGGTCTACGAGCAGTACTTC. The rearrangement uses TRBV29-1 and TRBJ2-7; D ambiguous. The V and J ends lost 1 base and 3 bases respectively, with 13 bases between them. Germline loops: CDR1 SQVTM, CDR2 ANQGSEA. This CDR3 is built from 14 residues.

This chain uses TRBV30 with TRBJ1-6, with TRBD1 as a possible D gene (5 bases). The germline V gene encodes CDR1 GTSNPN and CDR2 SVGIG (reference sequence). The CDR3 contains 15 residues. Trimming left V 0 bases short and J 7 bases short, with 13 bases between. The CDR3 DNA is TGTGCCTGGAGTGTACGAGGGACGGGAAATTCACCCCTCCACTTT. Translating gives CAWSVRGTGNSPLHF.

The chain carries TRBV11-3 and TRBJ2-7; TRBD1 might be the D (5 bases). The germline V and J ends were trimmed by 5 bases and 0 bases, with 8 bases remaining between them. CDR3 size: 13 residues. Germline CDR1 reads SGHNT; CDR2 reads YENEEA. The CDR3 loop is CASSDSSSYEQYF. CDR3 sequence (DNA): TGTGCCAGCAGCGACAGTAGCTCCTACGAGCAGTACTTC.

This clone was seen once. The V call is TRBV18, the J call TRBJ1-5; possible D gene TRBD1, 6 bases. Germline V CDR1 and CDR2: KGHSH, LQKENI. The CDR3 extends over 16 amino acids. V lost 2 bases to trimming and J lost 4 bases, with 15 bases between them. In nucleotides, the CDR3 is TGTGCCAGCTCACCAGAGGCCAGGGGACTGAATCAGCCCCAGCATTTT. It yields the protein CASSPEARGLNQPQHF.

The chain uses TRBV27 and TRBJ2-2; a weak D match, TRBD2 (5 bases). Per germline, CDR1 MNHEY and CDR2 SMNVEV (reference sequence). The V end lost 0 bases, the J end lost 1 base, and 15 bases lay between the germline ends. This CDR3 comprises 18 residues. The chain's CDR3 is CASSLSTIREMNTGELFF. The CDR3 DNA follows: TGTGCCAGCAGTTTATCCACAATTCGGGAAATGAACACCGGGGAGCTGTTTTTT.

The chain couples TRBV2 to TRBJ1-4; D is ambiguous. Between the trimmed V and J ends, which lost 6 bases and 8 bases, there was a span of 10 bases. The CDR3 covers 12 residues. Germline CDR1 reads SNHLY; CDR2 reads FYNNEI. The DNA of the CDR3 is TGTGCCAGCAGGCCGCAGGCGGAAAAACTGTTTTTT. It yields the protein CASRPQAEKLFF.

The chain recombines TRBV2 with TRBJ2-5; D perhaps matches TRBD1 (8 bases). CDR1 and CDR2 from the germline V gene are SNHLY and FYNNEI. The V and J ends lost 8 bases and 2 bases respectively, with 15 bases between them. There are 14 residues in the CDR3. DNA for the CDR3: TGTGCCAGCCGACAGGGGCGGGGGCAAGAGACCCAGTACTTC. It encodes CASRQGRGQETQYF.

The rearrangement links TRBV5-1 to TRBJ2-1; D remains ambiguous. The germline gives CDR1 SGHRS, CDR2 YFSETQ. V lost 0 bases and J 0 bases, leaving 10 bases between the germline ends. This CDR3 region has 16 residues. CDR3 DNA: TGCGCCAGCAGCTTGGGTACAGCGAGCTCCTACAATGAGCAGTTCTTC. Its translation: CASSLGTASSYNEQFF. The full variable domain, with the rest looked up from reference TRBV5-1 and TRBJ2-1, is KAGVTQTPRYLIKTRGQQVTLSCSPISGHRSVSWYQQTPGQGLQFLFEYFSETQRNKGNFPGRFSGRQFSNSRSEMNVSTLELGDSALYLCASSLGTASSYNEQFFGPGTRLTVL.

This chain connects TRBV10-3 to TRBJ1-2; 8 bases match TRBD1. This CDR3 is 13 amino acids long. The V gene's germline CDR1 is ENHRY and CDR2 SYGVKD. The V segment lost 5 bases and the J segment 4 bases; nucleotides outside the gene matches: 3. CDR3 region: CAISPTGAYGYTF. In nucleotides, the CDR3 is TGTGCCATCAGTCCGACAGGGGCCTATGGCTACACCTTC.

The chain recombines TRBV4-1 with TRBJ2-1; 8 bases are shared with TRBD1. The germline CDR1 and CDR2 sequences are MGHRA and YSYEKL. J was trimmed by 2 bases and V by 2 bases; bases with no gene match: 5. The CDR3 is 16 amino acids. The CDR3 sequence is CASSQLTTGAYNEQFF. CDR3 bases: TGCGCCAGCAGCCAACTCACGACAGGGGCCTACAATGAGCAGTTCTTC.

This sequence joins TRBV19 and TRBJ1-5; tentatively, D is TRBD1 (5 bases). V shed 2 bases and J shed 2 bases, with 10 bases lying between them. Germline CDR1 reads LNHDA; CDR2 reads SQIVND (reference sequence). CDR3 length: 15 residues. The CDR3 DNA reads as TGTGCCAGTAGTATATTCGTGGGGGGCAATCAGCCCCAGCATTTT. Translating it yields CASSIFVGGNQPQHF.

This sequence joins TRBV13 and TRBJ2-5; 10 nucleotides line up with TRBD2. Germline V gene data show CDR1 as PRHDT and CDR2 as FYEKMQ (reference sequence). The length of the CDR3 is 16 residues. Trimming took 1 base from V and 1 from J; bases not matched to a gene: 3. The DNA of the CDR3 is TGTGCCAGCAGCTTAGCAGCGGGGGGGCCCCAAGAGACCCAGTACTTC. Translated, it gives CASSLAAGGPQETQYF.

This chain links TRBV4-3 with TRBJ2-3, with 10 bases lining up with TRBD2. Germline V gene lookup returns CDR1 LGHNA and CDR2 YSLEER. The CDR3 runs 20 residues. V gave up 0 bases and J gave up 0 bases; unmatched junction bases: 12. CDR3 DNA: TGCGCCAGCAGCCAAGATATATTCGCTACTAGCGGGGAAAGCACAGATACGCAGTATTTT. Amino acids: CASSQDIFATSGESTDTQYF.

The chain joins TRBV14 to TRBJ2-3; D is possibly TRBD2 (6 bases). The germline V gene encodes CDR1 SGHDN and CDR2 FVKESK. CDR3 length: 13 amino acids. The germline V and J ends were trimmed by 3 bases and 4 bases, with 8 bases remaining between them. The CDR3 DNA reads as TGTGCCAGCAGCCAGGGGGGAGCAGATACGCAGTATTTT. It translates to CASSQGGADTQYF.

This chain uses TRBV2 with TRBJ1-4, with D maybe TRBD1 (5 bases). V was clipped by 5 bases and J by 8 bases, with 9 bases between them. Per germline, CDR1 SNHLY and CDR2 FYNNEI. The CDR3 runs 12 residues. CDR3 coding DNA: TGTGCCAGCAGTCTTCAGGGAGAAAAACTGTTTTTT. Amino acids: CASSLQGEKLFF.

The CDR3 nucleotides read TGTGCCAGCAGCTTAGAGACCAGCCTCGGGAGCAATCAGCCCCAGCATTTT. It specifies CASSLETSLGSNQPQHF. J is TRBJ1-5 and V is TRBV7-6; the D is unclear. V was cut by 1 base and J by 1 base, with 14 bases left in between. CDR3 size: 17 residues. Germline assignment: CDR1 SGHVS and CDR2 FNYEAQ.

The chain uses TRBV7-3 and TRBJ1-2; 7 positions match TRBD1. The V segment lost 7 bases and the J segment 4 bases; nucleotides outside the gene matches: 6. The length of the CDR3 is 13 residues. CDR1 is SGHTA and CDR2 is FQGTGA in the germline V gene. CDR3 residues: CASTGQVFYGYTF. For the CDR3, the DNA is TGTGCCAGCACCGGACAGGTTTTCTATGGCTACACCTTC. Full variable domain (outside the CDR3, taken from reference TRBV7-3 and TRBJ1-2): GAGVSQTPSNKVTEKGKYVELRCDPISGHTALYWYRQSLGQGPEFLIYFQGTGAADDSGLPNDRFFAVRPEGSVSTLKIQRTERGDSAVYLCASTGQVFYGYTFGSGTRLTVV.

The V call is TRBV19, the J call TRBJ1-2; D remains ambiguous. Germline lookup yields CDR1 LNHDA and CDR2 SQIVND (reference sequence). V lost 5 bases, J lost 8 bases, and 18 bases lay in between. CDR3 length: 14 residues. The CDR3 DNA reads TGTGCCAGTAGTCCCTGGACCGAAACCCAGGGCTACACCTTC. It translates to CASSPWTETQGYTF.

The chain is built from TRBV19 and TRBJ2-7, with 9 bases fitting TRBD1. This CDR3 contains 13 residues. Germline V gives CDR1 LNHDA, CDR2 SQIVND (reference sequence). The V gene end was trimmed by 6 bases and the J gene end by 7 bases; junction bases not matched to a gene: 7. CDR3 protein: CASRGQGLPEQYF. CDR3 in DNA: TGTGCCAGTAGGGGACAGGGTTTACCAGAGCAGTACTTC.

The chain links TRBV7-9 to TRBJ1-1, with D perhaps matching TRBD1 (5 bases). V lost 5 bases and J 11 bases, leaving 21 bases between the germline ends. The CDR3 is 14 amino acids. Germline CDR1 SEHNR, CDR2 FQNEAQ (reference sequence). DNA of the CDR3: TGTGCCAGCAGCCCCTGGGGCGGAATCCCGGGGGCTTTCTTT. This translates into CASSPWGGIPGAFF.

CDR3: CASTPSGGQPQHF. The CDR3 DNA reads TGTGCCAGCACCCCGTCGGGAGGTCAGCCCCAGCATTTT. V gene TRBV6-6 combines with J gene TRBJ1-5; D gene ambiguous. V shed 7 bases and J shed 6 bases, with 13 bases lying between them. The CDR3 loop spans 13 amino acids. Germline CDR1 and CDR2: MNHNY and SVGAGI (reference sequence).

This chain uses TRBV27 with TRBJ2-7; D ambiguous. The CDR3 is 13 amino acids. V lost 4 bases and J lost 4, with 11 bases in between. Looked up from germline, CDR1 is MNHEY and CDR2 is SMNVEV (reference sequence). The CDR3 protein is CASSSPIGYEQYF. CDR3 sequence (DNA): TGTGCCAGCAGTTCCCCAATCGGGTACGAGCAGTACTTC.

This clone was seen a single time. The V and J genes are TRBV5-1 and TRBJ1-2, with TRBD1 matching over 9 bases. From germline, CDR1 is SGHRS and CDR2 YFSETQ. The CDR3 loop spans 14 amino acids. V shed 4 bases and J 3 bases; nucleotides not matched to a gene: 4. The CDR3 spells CASSGTGIDYGYTF. CDR3 DNA sequence: TGCGCCAGCAGCGGGACAGGGATAGACTATGGCTACACCTTC.

This chain uses TRBV21-1 with TRBJ1-5; the table's D gene call, TRBD1, was not cross checked with the DNA. TRBV21-1 is flagged as a pseudogene. This CDR3 spans 16 amino acids. The CDR3 DNA reads TGTGCCAGCAGCAAATTGGGGAACAGGGGCCTCCAGCCCCAGCATTTT. As protein: CASSKLGNRGLQPQHF.

The rearrangement joins TRBV10-3 to TRBJ2-5; TRBD2 matches 13 bases. The germline V gene has CDR1 ENHRY and CDR2 SYGVKD. The ends lost 10 bases at V and 0 bases at J; junction bases unmatched: 2. The length of the CDR3 is 14 residues. The CDR3 reads CATGTSGDQETQYF. Written as DNA, the CDR3 is TGTGCCACTGGGACTAGCGGGGACCAAGAGACCCAGTACTTC.

This clone was seen a few times. This sequence joins TRBV5-1 and TRBJ2-7, with 8 nucleotides matching TRBD1. CDR3 length: 15 residues. Germline CDR1 SGHRS, CDR2 YFSETQ. After removal of 4 bases from V and 2 bases from J, the junction contained 8 bases not matched to a gene. CDR3 DNA: TGCGCCAGCAGCCAGGGACAGGTAGGGACCTACGAGCAGTACTTC. Translated, it gives CASSQGQVGTYEQYF.

The chain recombines TRBV18 with TRBJ2-7; 10 positions agree with TRBD1. Germline V CDR1 and CDR2: KGHSH, LQKENI. The trim removed 4 bases at V and 5 bases at J, leaving 5 bases unmatched. The CDR3 totals 14 residues. The CDR3 spells CASSLSGQGDEQYF. The CDR3 coding sequence is TGTGCCAGCTCACTTTCCGGACAGGGGGACGAGCAGTACTTC.

V usage is TRBV28 and J usage is TRBJ2-5; 9 nucleotides match TRBD2. This CDR3 region has 17 residues. The J segment lost 5 bases and the V segment lost 4 bases, leaving 14 bases of the junction unmatched. In germline, CDR1 is MDHEN, CDR2 SYDVKM. The chain's CDR3 is CASSSGPWRGGMETQYF. CDR3 sequence (DNA): TGTGCCAGCAGTTCCGGTCCCTGGCGGGGGGGCATGGAGACCCAGTACTTC. Full variable domain (rest looked up from reference TRBV28 and TRBJ2-5): DVKVTQSSRYLVKRTGEKVFLECVQDMDHENMFWYRQDPGLGLRLIYFSYDVKMKEKGDIPEGYSVSREKKERFSLILESASTNQTSMYLCASSSGPWRGGMETQYFGPGTRLLVL.

This clone is judged large. The chain joins TRBV6-1 to TRBJ2-2; D gene ambiguous. Trimming removed 6 bases from V and 4 bases from J, with 15 bases in between. Germline-derived CDR1 and CDR2 are MNHNS and SASEGT. The CDR3 length is 15 residues. Written as DNA, the CDR3 is TGTGCCAGCAGCCAATCAAGGTGGGGCACCGGGGAGCTGTTTTTT. It is translated as CASSQSRWGTGELFF.

The V call is TRBV15, the J call TRBJ1-5; weak D call: TRBD1 (6 bases). The CDR3 consists of 15 residues. V was shortened by 0 bases and J by 7 bases, with 13 bases between the two germline ends. Per germline, CDR1 LNHNV and CDR2 YYDKDF (reference sequence). The CDR3 is CATSREGAQGQPQHF. The CDR3, as DNA: TGTGCCACCAGCAGAGAAGGGGCCCAGGGGCAGCCCCAGCATTTT.